This T cell receptor (beta chain) comes out of a study of blood T cell repertoires in COVID-19. Study summary: From the United States, Italy and Spain came samples of acute and convalescent COVID-19.

In the study's own analysis: Scientists estimated how many nucleated cells there were by amplifying reference gene primers. Only in-frame clones appear in the TCRdb table, and some are missing; sequencing was by immunoSEQ multiplex PCR. V, J and clone size are those of that table, while D and trimming were read from the DNA. The table includes tens of thousands of clones, over 75% detected once. CDR1 and CDR2 from the germline V gene are SGDLS and YYNGEE. Unmatched junction bases numbered 22, after V lost 0 bases and J lost 4 bases. CDR3 length: 22 residues. The sequence was obtained from a man aged 65 to 85 with active COVID-19. The sample consisted of peripheral blood. V and J are TRBV9 and TRBJ2-5, with TRBD2 identical over 12 bases. CDR3 bases: TGTGCCAGCAGCGTAGGCCCAGGGGCTAATCCTAGCGGGGGGGCAAGAAGAGAGACCCAGTACTTC. Translated: CASSVGPGANPSGGARRETQYF.